A selection of T cell receptor beta chains follows, all from one sample in a study of blood T cell repertoires in COVID-19. TCRdb's copy holds only in-frame clones and misses some; the assay was immunoSEQ multiplex PCR. This table has 150,000 to 200,000 clones, about 85% appearing once. Sequencing used peripheral blood. All receptors come from a man between 60 and 75 years old with acute or convalescent COVID-19. CDR3s include the opening cysteine and the closing phenylalanine or tryptophan. A D gene is named only where the DNA matches it firmly. Rows give clone size only sometimes, using once, few, many, or a class for an expanded clone.

TRBJ2-1 | TRBV18 | - | TRBD1 | CASSPRTGEREQFF | TGTGCCAGCTCACCGAGGACAGGGGAGAGGGAGCAGTTCTTC
TRBJ2-7 | TRBV4-1 | - | - | CASSSYGESSYEQYF | TGCGCCAGCAGTTCGTACGGGGAAAGCTCCTACGAGCAGTACTTC
TRBJ1-4 | TRBV5-1 | - | TRBD1 | CASSSGGIGEKLFF | TGCGCCAGCAGCTCAGGGGGCATCGGTGAAAAACTGTTTTTT
TRBJ1-1 | TRBV18 | - | - | CASSPWRADTEAFF | TGTGCCAGCTCACCCTGGCGAGCGGACACTGAAGCTTTCTTT
TRBJ1-4 | TRBV5-1 | - | - | CASSLGQSGEKLFF | TGCGCCAGCAGCTTGGGACAGTCGGGTGAAAAACTGTTTTTT
TRBJ1-3 | TRBV7-9 | - | TRBD1 | CASSRTTGTGNTIYF | TGTGCCAGCAGCCGTACGACAGGGACTGGAAACACCATATATTTT
TRBJ1-5 | TRBV5-4 | few | - | CASSQEGEDQPQHF | TGTGCCAGCAGCCAAGAAGGGGAGGATCAGCCCCAGCATTTT
TRBJ2-1 | TRBV3-1/TRBV3-2 | - | TRBD2 | CASTGLAGNYNEQFF | TGTGCCAGCACCGGACTAGCGGGGAATTACAATGAGCAGTTCTTC
TRBJ1-2 | TRBV3-1/TRBV3-2 | - | - | CASSPQGLYGYTF | TGTGCCAGTTCCCCTCAGGGACTCTATGGCTACACCTTC
TRBJ2-3 | TRBV6-5 | - | TRBD1 | CASSLTGAIGNTQYF | TGTGCCAGCAGTCTTACAGGGGCGATTGGGAATACGCAGTATTTT
TRBJ1-2 | TRBV10-1 | once | TRBD1 | CASSEFQGGLCYGYTF | TGCGCCAGCAGTGAGTTTCAAGGGGGCTTGTGCTATGGCTACACCTTC
TRBJ1-4 | TRBV28 | - | - | CASSLQGAGSNEKLFF | TGTGCCAGCAGTTTACAAGGGGCAGGGTCTAATGAAAAACTGTTTTTT
TRBJ2-1 | TRBV9 | - | TRBD2 | CASSVGRGESYNEQFF | TGTGCCAGCAGCGTAGGACGGGGGGAAAGTTACAATGAGCAGTTCTTC
TRBJ1-4 | TRBV6-5 | - | TRBD1 | CASRLDRGSEKLFF | TGTGCCAGCAGACTGGACAGGGGTAGTGAAAAACTGTTTTTT
TRBJ1-2 | TRBV5-1 | - | TRBD1 | CASRDTPGQGVSYTF | TGCGCCAGCAGAGATACCCCGGGACAGGGGGTCTCCTACACCTTC
TRBJ2-3 | TRBV18 | - | TRBD2 | CASSPPALALSTDTQYF | TGTGCCAGCTCCCCTCCCGCACTAGCGCTAAGCACAGATACGCAGTATTTT
TRBJ2-5 | TRBV27 | - | - | CASSLGQGWEETQYF | TGTGCCAGCAGTTTGGGGCAGGGTTGGGAAGAGACCCAGTACTTC
TRBJ2-1 | TRBV9 | - | TRBD1 | CASSPQGERAYDEQFF | TGTGCCAGCAGCCCTCAGGGGGAGAGGGCATACGATGAGCAGTTCTTC
TRBJ1-1 | TRBV24-1 | - | - | CATSDSNRAFF | TGTGCCACCAGTGATTCTAACAGGGCTTTCTTT
TRBJ1-3 | TRBV12-3/TRBV12-4 | - | - | CASSLVGGATIYF | TGTGCCAGCAGTTTAGTGGGGGGGGCGACCATATATTTT
TRBJ1-3 | TRBV29-1 | - | TRBD1 | CSVGQGEGTIYF | TGCAGCGTTGGACAGGGAGAGGGCACCATATATTTT
TRBJ2-3 | TRBV10-3 | - | - | CAISGVSTDTQYF | TGTGCCATCAGCGGGGTCAGCACAGATACGCAGTATTTT
TRBJ1-6 | TRBV6-2/TRBV6-3 | - | - | CASSGRTVPNSPLHF | TGTGCCAGCAGTGGAAGGACAGTACCTAATTCACCCCTCCACTTT
TRBJ1-2 | TRBV4-3 | - | - | CASSQDRGRNYGYTF | TGCGCCAGCAGCCAAGATCGCGGCAGAAACTATGGCTACACCTTC
TRBJ2-1 | TRBV11-3 | - | TRBD2 | CASSFTSGSRNEQFF | TGTGCCAGCAGCTTTACTAGCGGGAGTAGGAATGAGCAGTTCTTC
TRBJ1-1 | TRBV11-3 | - | - | CASSSQGNTEAFF | TGTGCCAGCAGTTCCCAGGGGAACACTGAAGCTTTCTTT
TRBJ2-5 | TRBV7-2 | - | TRBD1 | CASSSQGRETQYF | TGTGCCAGCAGCTCACAGGGGCGGGAGACCCAGTACTTC
TRBJ1-5 | TRBV6-5 | - | - | CASRRGQFSNQPQHF | TGTGCCAGCAGGCGCGGACAGTTTAGCAATCAGCCCCAGCATTTT
TRBJ1-2 | TRBV30 | - | - | CAWSGEIVSGYTF | TGTGCCTGGAGCGGGGAGATAGTTTCTGGCTACACCTTC
TRBJ2-4 | TRBV2 | - | TRBD2 | CASSLLAGEANIQYF | TGTGCCAGCAGTCTGCTAGCGGGAGAGGCAAACATTCAGTACTTC
TRBJ2-3 | TRBV6-5 | - | - | CASSYSGANTDTQYF | TGTGCCAGCAGTTACTCTGGGGCTAACACAGATACGCAGTATTTT
TRBJ1-6 | TRBV25-1 | - | - | CASSEGLGQNSPLHF | TGTGCCAGCAGTGAGGGACTCGGGCAGAATTCACCCCTCCACTTT
TRBJ2-2 | TRBV7-3 | - | TRBD1 | CASSLRTGADTGELFF | TGTGCCAGCAGCTTACGAACAGGGGCCGACACCGGGGAGCTGTTTTTT
TRBJ1-1 | TRBV11-2 | - | - | CASRRIQANLNTEAFF | TGTGCCAGCAGAAGGATACAGGCGAATTTGAACACTGAAGCTTTCTTT
TRBJ1-1 | TRBV9 | - | - | CASSVVRENTEAFF | TGTGCCAGCAGCGTAGTGAGGGAGAACACTGAAGCTTTCTTT
TRBJ2-5 | TRBV9 | - | - | CASSVAASEETQYF | TGTGCCAGCAGCGTAGCCGCCAGTGAAGAGACCCAGTACTTC